These 21 T cell receptor beta chains came from one sample sequenced in a study of blood T cell repertoires in COVID-19. Here immunoSEQ multiplex PCR was the method, and the copy in TCRdb shows in-frame clones only, minus some. The sample has some 150,000 clones, approximately 78% seen once. Sequenced: peripheral blood. The receptor set was obtained from a woman at least 80 years old with acute or convalescent COVID-19.

The CDR3 region is CASSPPMAGERTQYF. The CDR3 nucleotides are TGTGCCAGCTCACCACCGATGGCGGGAGAAAGGACCCAGTACTTC. This chain links TRBV18 with TRBJ2-5, with TRBD2 identical over 7 bases. V gave up 0 bases and J gave up 7 bases; unmatched junction bases: 8. The CDR3 loop spans 15 amino acids. The V gene's germline CDR1 is KGHSH and CDR2 LQKENI.

The genes are TRBV11-2 and TRBJ1-6; no definite D call. Germline values: CDR1 SGHAT, CDR2 FQNNGV. Trimming removed 5 bases from V and 10 bases from J, with 12 bases in between. CDR3 size: 13 residues. Here the CDR3 DNA reads TGTGCCAGCAGCCTCGGTTTGAAATCACCCCTCCACTTT. Translation gives CASSLGLKSPLHF.

The genes are TRBV5-1 and TRBJ1-2; D is perhaps TRBD1 (5 bases). With 2 bases removed from V and 1 base from J, the gap between germline ends came to 9 bases. The CDR3 totals 14 residues. Germline V gene data show CDR1 as SGHRS and CDR2 as YFSETQ. DNA of the CDR3: TGCGCCAGCAGCTTAAGGACAAATAACTATGGCTACACCTTC. Translating it yields CASSLRTNNYGYTF.

The J gene is TRBJ1-5, the V gene TRBV28; D perhaps matches TRBD1 (6 bases). Trimming removed 6 bases from V and 3 bases from J, with 15 bases in between. The CDR3 is 15 amino acids. Germline V gene sequence: CDR1 MDHEN, CDR2 SYDVKM. In DNA form, the CDR3 reads TGTGCCAGCAGACCCTGGGGACAAATCAATCAGCCCCAGCATTTT. Protein: CASRPWGQINQPQHF.

The chain employs TRBV6-5 and TRBJ1-2, with D possibly TRBD1 on 5 matching bases. The CDR3 is made up of 13 amino acids. Trimming shortened V by 5 bases and J by 7 bases, and 14 bases separated the two germline ends. Per germline, CDR1 MNHEY and CDR2 SVGAGI. CDR3: CASSPRQSGGYTF. The DNA for the CDR3 is TGTGCCAGCAGTCCAAGACAGTCCGGTGGCTACACCTTC.

J is TRBJ2-5 and V is TRBV25-1, with 12 bases lining up with TRBD2. CDR1 is MGHDK and CDR2 is SYGVNS in the germline V gene. The CDR3 contains 15 residues. V shed 5 bases and J 5 bases; nucleotides not matched to a gene: 6. The CDR3 loop is CASSSTSGRRETQYF. The CDR3 region has the DNA TGTGCCAGCAGTTCAACTAGCGGGAGGAGGGAGACCCAGTACTTC.

The chain recombines TRBV11-2 with TRBJ2-1, with a tentative D call TRBD1 (5 bases). The CDR3 is made up of 15 amino acids. Germline V gene lookup returns CDR1 SGHAT and CDR2 FQNNGV. The V and J ends lost 1 base and 2 bases respectively, with 9 bases between them. The CDR3 sequence: CASSLGGGPYNEQFF. The CDR3 nucleotides read TGTGCCAGCAGCTTAGGGGGCGGTCCCTACAATGAGCAGTTCTTC.

CDR3 nucleotide sequence: TGCGCCAGCAGCTTGGCGGGACAGGGGAACGAGCAGTACTTC. This encodes CASSLAGQGNEQYF. The chain is built from TRBV5-1 and TRBJ2-7, with TRBD1 matching 10 bases. With V trimmed by 0 bases and J by 5 bases, 2 bases remained unmatched. Looked up from germline, CDR1 is SGHRS and CDR2 is YFSETQ. The CDR3 loop spans 14 amino acids.

This clone turned up a few times. The rearrangement uses TRBV7-2 and TRBJ1-3, with D unresolved. Germline values: CDR1 SGHTA, CDR2 FQGNSA. The V and J ends lost 4 bases and 0 bases respectively, with 10 bases between them. The CDR3 extends over 15 amino acids. The CDR3 protein is CASSSLYSSGNTIYF. CDR3 nucleotides: TGTGCCAGCAGCTCGCTCTACAGCTCTGGAAACACCATATATTTT.

This clone was picked up one time. The chain uses TRBV13 and TRBJ2-2; TRBD1 is a possible D gene (6 bases). Germline lookup yields CDR1 PRHDT and CDR2 FYEKMQ (reference sequence). Trimming left V 4 bases short and J 3 bases short, with 9 bases between. The CDR3 loop spans 14 amino acids. The CDR3 DNA sequence: TGTGCCAGCAGCTCCCGACAGGACACCGGGGAGCTGTTTTTT. It yields the protein CASSSRQDTGELFF.

The chain is built from TRBV2 and TRBJ2-1; TRBD2 is a possible D gene (6 bases). V was pared by 7 bases and J by 5 bases, with 18 bases between. Per germline, CDR1 SNHLY and CDR2 FYNNEI. CDR3 length equals 15 residues. CDR3 DNA: TGTGCCAGCAAACCACCGGGACTCGATGACAATGAGCAGTTCTTC. Translated: CASKPPGLDDNEQFF.

V is TRBV27 and J is TRBJ2-4; 9 bases agree with TRBD1. Germline-derived CDR1 and CDR2 are MNHEY and SMNVEV (reference sequence). This CDR3 is built from 13 residues. Trimming removed 5 bases from V and 7 bases from J; junction bases left unmatched: 3. The CDR3 DNA reads as TGTGCCAGCAGTCGGGACAGGGCGAACATTCAGTACTTC. Its translation is CASSRDRANIQYF.

The chain links TRBV15 to TRBJ2-7, with 7 bases lining up with TRBD2. V lost 4 bases to trimming and J lost 6 bases; unmatched junction nucleotides: 3. The length of the CDR3 is 12 residues. The germline V gene has CDR1 LNHNV and CDR2 YYDKDF (reference sequence). The DNA of the CDR3 is TGTGCCACCAGCATAGGGAGGGGCGAGCAGTACTTC. This translates into CATSIGRGEQYF.

This chain connects TRBV10-2 to TRBJ2-5, with 10 nucleotides matching TRBD1. Unmatched junction bases numbered 4, after V lost 7 bases and J lost 2 bases. The CDR3 is 14 residues long. The germline gives CDR1 WSHSY, CDR2 SAAADI. The CDR3 DNA is TGCGCCAGCAATGGACAGGGGGGGCAAGAGACCCAGTACTTC. It translates to CASNGQGGQETQYF.

The chain has TRBV9 and TRBJ1-1; D ambiguous. V lost 0 bases and J 4 bases, leaving 10 bases between the germline ends. Germline V lookup: CDR1 SGDLS, CDR2 YYNGEE. This CDR3 has 14 residues. CDR3 in DNA: TGTGCCAGCAGCGTAGCTCCGGGGAGCACTGAAGCTTTCTTT. Translating gives CASSVAPGSTEAFF.

J is TRBJ2-1 and V is TRBV5-1; TRBD1 is a possible D gene (6 bases). The V and J ends lost 1 base and 0 bases respectively, with 20 bases between them. The CDR3 consists of 19 residues. CDR1 SGHRS and CDR2 YFSETQ come from the germline V gene. CDR3 in amino acids: CASSLSLYGRGSSYNEQFF. The CDR3 region has the DNA TGCGCCAGCAGCTTGAGTCTCTACGGCAGGGGTTCCTCCTACAATGAGCAGTTCTTC. Supplemented by reference TRBV5-1 and TRBJ2-1, the full variable domain reads KAGVTQTPRYLIKTRGQQVTLSCSPISGHRSVSWYQQTPGQGLQFLFEYFSETQRNKGNFPGRFSGRQFSNSRSEMNVSTLELGDSALYLCASSLSLYGRGSSYNEQFFGPGTRLTVL.

The chain couples TRBV7-6 to TRBJ2-1; 16 nucleotides line up with TRBD2. The V gene end was trimmed by 4 bases and the J gene end by 12 bases; junction bases not matched to a gene: 12. The CDR3 has 17 residues. Germline CDR1 SGHVS, CDR2 FNYEAQ. CDR3 sequence: CASSSQPGLAGGLGQFF. In DNA, the CDR3 is TGTGCCAGCAGCTCCCAGCCGGGACTAGCGGGGGGGCTGGGGCAGTTCTTC.

The CDR3 sequence: CASSQDRGTQYF. The CDR3, as DNA: TGTGCCAGCAGCCAAGATCGGGGGACCCAGTACTTC. V is TRBV3-1 (or the pseudogene TRBV3-2) and J is TRBJ2-5; D perhaps matches TRBD2 (5 bases). This CDR3 is built from 12 residues. V was shortened by 0 bases and J by 7 bases, with 6 bases between the two germline ends. CDR1 and CDR2 from the germline V gene are LGHDT and YNNKEL (reference sequence).

This sequence joins TRBV5-1 and TRBJ1-1; TRBD1 is a possible D gene (5 bases). From germline, CDR1 is SGHRS and CDR2 YFSETQ. The CDR3 is 14 amino acids. Trimming took 2 bases from V and 0 from J, leaving 8 bases between them. The CDR3 protein is CASSFSGMNTEAFF. CDR3 DNA: TGCGCCAGCAGCTTCTCAGGGATGAACACTGAAGCTTTCTTT.

The chain combines TRBV7-9 with TRBJ2-2; a possible D gene is TRBD2 (6 bases). The CDR3 has 15 amino acids. The V gene lost 5 bases and the J gene lost 5 bases, with 15 bases spanning the gap. Per the germline V gene, CDR1 is SEHNR and CDR2 is FQNEAQ (reference sequence). The chain's CDR3 is CASSGGFGSTGELFF. The DNA for the CDR3 is TGTGCCAGCAGCGGAGGGTTTGGTTCAACCGGGGAGCTGTTTTTT.

V usage is TRBV10-3 and J usage is TRBJ2-3; TRBD1 matches 7 bases. From germline, CDR1 is ENHRY and CDR2 SYGVKD. V dropped 10 bases and J dropped 4; count of bases not matched to a gene: 5. This CDR3 spans 12 amino acids. In DNA, the CDR3 is TGTGCCAGTAACAGGGGTTCAGATACGCAGTATTTT. Translating it yields CASNRGSDTQYF.